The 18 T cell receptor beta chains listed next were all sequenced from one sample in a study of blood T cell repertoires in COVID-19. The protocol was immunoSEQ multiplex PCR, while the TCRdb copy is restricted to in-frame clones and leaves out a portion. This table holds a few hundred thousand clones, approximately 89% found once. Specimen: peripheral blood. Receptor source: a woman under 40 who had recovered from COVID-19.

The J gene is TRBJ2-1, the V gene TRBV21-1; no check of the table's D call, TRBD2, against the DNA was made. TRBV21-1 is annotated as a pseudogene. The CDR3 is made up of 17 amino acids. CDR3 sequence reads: CASSKNQRGNSYNEQFF. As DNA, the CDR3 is TGTGCCAGCAGCAAAAACCAGCGGGGGAACTCCTACAATGAGCAGTTCTTC.

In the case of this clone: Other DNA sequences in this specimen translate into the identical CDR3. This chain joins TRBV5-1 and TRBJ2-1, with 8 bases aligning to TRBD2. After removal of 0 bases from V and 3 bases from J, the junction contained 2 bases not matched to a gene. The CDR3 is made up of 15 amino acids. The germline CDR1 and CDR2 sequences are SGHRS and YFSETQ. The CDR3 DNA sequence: TGCGCCAGCAGCTTGGTGGCGGGGGGCTACAATGAGCAGTTCTTC. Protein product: CASSLVAGGYNEQFF.

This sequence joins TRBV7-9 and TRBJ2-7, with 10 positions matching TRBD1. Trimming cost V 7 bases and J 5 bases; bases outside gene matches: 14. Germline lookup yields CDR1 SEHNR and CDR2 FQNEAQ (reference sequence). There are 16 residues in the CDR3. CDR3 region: CASTPGGDRGSHEQYF. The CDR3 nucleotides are TGTGCCAGCACCCCCGGGGGGGACAGGGGATCCCACGAGCAGTACTTC.

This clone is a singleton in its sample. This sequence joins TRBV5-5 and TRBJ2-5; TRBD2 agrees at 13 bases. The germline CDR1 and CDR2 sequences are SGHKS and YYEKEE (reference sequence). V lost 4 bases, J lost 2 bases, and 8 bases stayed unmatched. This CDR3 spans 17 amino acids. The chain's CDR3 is CASSLGLAGSFQETQYF. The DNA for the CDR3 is TGTGCCAGCAGCCTGGGACTAGCGGGGTCGTTTCAAGAGACCCAGTACTTC.

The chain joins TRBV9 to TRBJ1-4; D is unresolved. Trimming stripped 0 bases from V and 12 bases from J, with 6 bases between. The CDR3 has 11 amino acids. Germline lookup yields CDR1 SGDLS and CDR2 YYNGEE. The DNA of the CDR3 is TGTGCCAGCAGCGTAGGAGGAGAACTGTTTTTT. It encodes CASSVGGELFF.

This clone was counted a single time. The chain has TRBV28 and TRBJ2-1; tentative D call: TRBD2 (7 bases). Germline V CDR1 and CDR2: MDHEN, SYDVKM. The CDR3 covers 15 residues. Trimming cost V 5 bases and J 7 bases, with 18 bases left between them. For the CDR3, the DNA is TGTGCCAGCAGTCTCGGGGGGCGGGGCTCAAATGAGCAGTTCTTC. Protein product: CASSLGGRGSNEQFF.

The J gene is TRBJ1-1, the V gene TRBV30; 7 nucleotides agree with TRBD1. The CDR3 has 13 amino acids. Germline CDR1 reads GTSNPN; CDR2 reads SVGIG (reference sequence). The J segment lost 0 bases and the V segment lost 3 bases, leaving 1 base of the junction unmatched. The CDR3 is CAWRGQLNTEAFF. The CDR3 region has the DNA TGTGCCTGGAGGGGACAGCTGAACACTGAAGCTTTCTTT.

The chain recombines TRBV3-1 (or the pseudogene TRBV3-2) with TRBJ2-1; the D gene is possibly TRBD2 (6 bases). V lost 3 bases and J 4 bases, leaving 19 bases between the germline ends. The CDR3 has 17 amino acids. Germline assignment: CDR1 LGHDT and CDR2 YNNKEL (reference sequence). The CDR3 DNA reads TGTGCCAGCAGCCATTCGTCCGTGGGGGGAGCGTACAATGAGCAGTTCTTC. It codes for CASSHSSVGGAYNEQFF.

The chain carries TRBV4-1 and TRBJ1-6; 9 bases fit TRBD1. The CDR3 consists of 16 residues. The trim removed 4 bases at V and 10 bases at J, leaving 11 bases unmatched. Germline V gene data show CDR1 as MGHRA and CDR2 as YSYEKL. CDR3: CASSLNVPGQGSPLHF. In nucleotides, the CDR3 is TGCGCCAGCAGCCTTAACGTCCCGGGACAGGGCTCACCCCTCCACTTT.

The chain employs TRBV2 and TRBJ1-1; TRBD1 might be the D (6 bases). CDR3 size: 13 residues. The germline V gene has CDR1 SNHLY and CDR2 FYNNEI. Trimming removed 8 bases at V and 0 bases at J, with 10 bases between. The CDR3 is CASVQGMNTEAFF. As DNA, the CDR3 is TGTGCCAGCGTACAGGGTATGAACACTGAAGCTTTCTTT. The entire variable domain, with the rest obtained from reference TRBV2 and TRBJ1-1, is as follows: EPEVTQTPSHQVTQMGQEVILRCVPISNHLYFYWYRQILGQKVEFLVSFYNNEISEKSEIFDDQFSVERPDGSNFTLKIRSTKLEDSAMYFCASVQGMNTEAFFGQGTRLTVV.

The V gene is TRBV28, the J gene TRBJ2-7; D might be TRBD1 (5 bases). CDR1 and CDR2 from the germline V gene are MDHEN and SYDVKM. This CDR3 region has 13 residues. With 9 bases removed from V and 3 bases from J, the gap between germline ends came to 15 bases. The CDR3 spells CASPPGLYYEQYF. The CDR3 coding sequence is TGTGCCAGTCCCCCAGGGTTATACTACGAGCAGTACTTC.

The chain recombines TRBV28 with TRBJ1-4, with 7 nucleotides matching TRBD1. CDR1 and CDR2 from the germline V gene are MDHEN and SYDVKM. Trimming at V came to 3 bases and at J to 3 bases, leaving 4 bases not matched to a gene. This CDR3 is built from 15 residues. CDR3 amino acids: CASSFRQGANEKLFF. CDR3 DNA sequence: TGTGCCAGCAGTTTCCGACAGGGCGCTAATGAAAAACTGTTTTTT.

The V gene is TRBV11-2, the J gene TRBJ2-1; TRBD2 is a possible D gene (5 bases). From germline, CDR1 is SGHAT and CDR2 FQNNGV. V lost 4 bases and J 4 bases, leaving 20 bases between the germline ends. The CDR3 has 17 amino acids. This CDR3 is CASSSEGGTVHYNEQFF. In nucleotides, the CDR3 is TGTGCCAGCAGCTCCGAGGGTGGCACGGTACATTACAATGAGCAGTTCTTC.

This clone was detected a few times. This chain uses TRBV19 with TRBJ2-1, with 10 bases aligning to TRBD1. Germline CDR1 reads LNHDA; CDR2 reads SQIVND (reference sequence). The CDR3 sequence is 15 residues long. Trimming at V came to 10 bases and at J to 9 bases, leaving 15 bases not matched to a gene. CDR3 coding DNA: TGTGCCACCCATCTCGACAGGGGGCGACTGGGTGAGCAGTTCTTC. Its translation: CATHLDRGRLGEQFF.

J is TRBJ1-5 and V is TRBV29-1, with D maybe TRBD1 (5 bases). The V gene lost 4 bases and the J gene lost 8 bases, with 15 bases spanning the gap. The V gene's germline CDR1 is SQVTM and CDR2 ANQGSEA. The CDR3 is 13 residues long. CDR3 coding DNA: TGCAGCGTTGGCAGGGTAGGAGGGGAGCCCCAGCATTTT. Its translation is CSVGRVGGEPQHF.

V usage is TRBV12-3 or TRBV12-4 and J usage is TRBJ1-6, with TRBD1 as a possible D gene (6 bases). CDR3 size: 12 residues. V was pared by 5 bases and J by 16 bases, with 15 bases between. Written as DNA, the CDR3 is TGTGCCAGCAGTCAGCTCAGGGGTCCTCTCCACTTT. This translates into CASSQLRGPLHF.

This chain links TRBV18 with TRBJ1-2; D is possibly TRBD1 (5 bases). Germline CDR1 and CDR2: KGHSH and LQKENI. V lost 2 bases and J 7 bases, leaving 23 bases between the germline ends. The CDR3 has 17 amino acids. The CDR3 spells CASSPSPSGGTGGGYTF. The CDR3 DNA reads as TGTGCCAGCTCACCATCCCCCTCCGGCGGCACAGGTGGTGGCTACACCTTC.

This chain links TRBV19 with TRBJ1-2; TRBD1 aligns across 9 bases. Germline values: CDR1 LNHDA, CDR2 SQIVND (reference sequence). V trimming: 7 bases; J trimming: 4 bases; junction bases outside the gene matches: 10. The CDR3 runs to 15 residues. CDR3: CASTLSDRGSYGYTF. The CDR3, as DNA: TGTGCCAGTACCTTATCGGACAGGGGATCCTATGGCTACACCTTC.